This T cell receptor beta chain was found in a study of blood T cell repertoires in COVID-19. Overall study context: T cells, B-cell-depleted T cells, or PBMCs supplied cDNA or gDNA.

Authors' methods: The authors estimated nucleated cell counts from reference gene primer amplification. Sequencing used immunoSEQ multiplex PCR; TCRdb keeps in-frame clones, though not all of them. D and trimming come from the DNA, and the V and J calls and clone size come from that table. The sample lists roughly 100,000 clones; roughly nine tenths were seen once. Trimming removed 5 bases from V and 2 bases from J; junction bases left unmatched: 12. Germline V gene sequence: CDR1 SGHAT, CDR2 FQNNGV. The CDR3 has 16 residues. The source is a man aged 45 to 65 in a cohort sampled during active COVID-19. Sequenced sample: peripheral blood. This rearrangement joins TRBV11-2 to TRBJ2-7, with 7 bases fitting TRBD2. In DNA, the CDR3 is TGTGCCAGCAGCAAATCACGAGCGGGACCACCCTACGAGCAGTACTTC. This codes for CASSKSRAGPPYEQYF. Full variable domain (outside the CDR3, taken from reference TRBV11-2 and TRBJ2-7): EAGVAQSPRYKIIEKRQSVAFWCNPISGHATLYWYQQILGQGPKLLIQFQNNGVVDDSQLPKDRFSAERLKGVDSTLKIQPAKLEDSAVYLCASSKSRAGPPYEQYFGPGTRLTVT.